This TCR beta chain was recovered during a study of T cell responses to AZD1222 COVID-19 vaccine. Sequencing was performed with immunoSEQ multiplex PCR; in TCRdb, only in-frame clones are kept and a portion is missing. The table shows 110,000 to 150,000 clones, with around nine tenths occurring only once. The ends were cut back, 2 bases at V and 6 bases at J, with 10 bases in the middle. Per the germline V gene, CDR1 is LNHDA and CDR2 is SQIVND (reference sequence). The CDR3 contains 13 residues. On this clone: Its specificity is not known.

The study's findings and limits: Mapped onto spike, vaccine-associated CD4 TCRs spanned it and were dominant at 160-218 and 743-854.

This sequence joins TRBV19 and TRBJ1-1, with a possible D match to TRBD1 (5 bases). This specimen was peripheral blood, taken on day 0 of AZD1222 vaccination. The TCR sequence derives from an adult in good health. The CDR3 here is CASSIWGVPEAFF. CDR3 DNA sequence: TGTGCCAGTAGTATATGGGGGGTCCCTGAAGCTTTCTTT.